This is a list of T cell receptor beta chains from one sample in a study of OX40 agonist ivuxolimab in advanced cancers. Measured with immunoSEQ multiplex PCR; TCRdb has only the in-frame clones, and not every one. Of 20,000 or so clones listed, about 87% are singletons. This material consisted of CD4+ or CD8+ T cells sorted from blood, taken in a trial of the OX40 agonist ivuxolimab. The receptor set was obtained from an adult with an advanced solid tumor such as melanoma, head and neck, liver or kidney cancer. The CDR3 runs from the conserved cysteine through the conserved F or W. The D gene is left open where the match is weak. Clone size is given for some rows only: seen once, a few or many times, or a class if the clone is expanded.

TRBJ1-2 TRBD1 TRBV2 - CASRPTGGGGDGYTF TGTGCCAGCAGACCGACAGGGGGGGGTGGCGATGGCTACACCTTC
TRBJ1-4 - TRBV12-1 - CASTQGKNEKLFF TGTGCCAGCACCCAGGGGAAGAATGAAAAACTGTTTTTT
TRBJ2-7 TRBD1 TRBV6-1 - CASSVLRTGEKIEQYF TGTGCCAGCAGTGTACTAAGGACAGGGGAGAAGATCGAGCAGTACTTC
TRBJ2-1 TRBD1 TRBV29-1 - CSGDRYNEQFF TGCAGCGGGGACAGATACAATGAGCAGTTCTTC
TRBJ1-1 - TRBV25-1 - CASSEPRGLLNTEAFF TGTGCCAGCAGTGAACCGAGGGGCCTCCTGAACACTGAAGCTTTCTTT
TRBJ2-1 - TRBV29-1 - CSVVPGSNEQFF TGCAGCGTTGTGCCCGGCTCCAATGAGCAGTTCTTC
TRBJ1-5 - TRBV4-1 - CASSQEVTGFQPQHF TGCGCCAGCAGCCAAGAGGTCACAGGGTTTCAGCCCCAGCATTTT
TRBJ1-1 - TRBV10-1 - CASSGSMRTGAEAFF TGCGCCAGCAGCGGCTCTATGCGAACGGGCGCTGAAGCTTTCTTT
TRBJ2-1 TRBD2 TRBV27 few CASSSSSLAVINEQFF TGTGCCAGCAGTTCTTCTTCACTAGCGGTGATCAATGAGCAGTTCTTC
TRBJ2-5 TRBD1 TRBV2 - CASSWTGFQETQYF TGTGCCAGCAGTTGGACAGGCTTCCAAGAGACCCAGTACTTC
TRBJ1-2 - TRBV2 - CASSITEFYGYTF TGTGCCAGCAGCATCACCGAGTTCTATGGCTACACCTTC
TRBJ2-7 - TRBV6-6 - CASSYWANPSLEQYF TGTGCCAGCAGTTACTGGGCCAACCCTTCACTCGAGCAGTACTTC
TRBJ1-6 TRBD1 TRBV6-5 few CASTGGTANHSPLHF TGTGCCAGCACTGGCGGGACAGCAAATCATTCACCCCTCCACTTT
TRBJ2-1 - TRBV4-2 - CASSQVQTLNEQFF TGTGCCAGCAGCCAAGTGCAGACCCTCAATGAGCAGTTCTTC
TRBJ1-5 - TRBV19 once CASSDRGAQGQPQHF TGTGCCAGTAGCGACCGGGGGGCGCAAGGTCAGCCCCAGCATTTT
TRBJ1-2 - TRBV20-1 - CSAQSGPTF TGCAGTGCTCAATCAGGGCCCACCTTC
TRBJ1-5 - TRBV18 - CASSPGAGDKPQHF TGTGCCAGCTCACCGGGAGCAGGGGATAAGCCCCAGCATTTT
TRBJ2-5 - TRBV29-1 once CSVEGIFLRETQYF TGCAGCGTTGAAGGGATATTCCTCCGGGAGACCCAGTACTTC
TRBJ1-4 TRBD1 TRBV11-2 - CASSLRQGVGEKLFF TGTGCCAGCAGCCTCAGACAGGGGGTCGGCGAAAAACTGTTTTTT
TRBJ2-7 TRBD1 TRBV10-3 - CAISGGTGGHEQYF TGTGCCATCAGTGGGGGGACAGGGGGCCACGAGCAGTACTTC
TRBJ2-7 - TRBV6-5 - CASSYIAGAVDEQYF TGTGCCAGCAGTTATATCGCGGGGGCCGTCGACGAGCAGTACTTC
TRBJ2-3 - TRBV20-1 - CSAPHTAQYF TGCAGTGCCCCCCACACTGCGCAGTATTTT
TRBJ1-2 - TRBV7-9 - CASSSWTNYGYTF TGTGCCAGCAGCTCCTGGACTAACTATGGCTACACCTTC
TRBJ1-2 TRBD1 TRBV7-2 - CASSRARQGTRYYGYTF TGTGCCAGCAGCCGTGCAAGACAGGGAACACGCTACTATGGCTACACCTTC
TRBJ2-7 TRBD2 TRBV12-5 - CASGLVLAGDYEQYF TGTGCTAGTGGTTTGGTACTAGCGGGGGACTACGAGCAGTACTTC
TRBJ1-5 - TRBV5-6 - CASSETSVGNQPQHF TGTGCCAGCAGCGAAACATCGGTAGGCAATCAGCCCCAGCATTTT
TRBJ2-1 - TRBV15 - CATSRGGSVSYNEQFF TGTGCCACCAGCAGAGGTGGCTCCGTCTCCTACAATGAGCAGTTCTTC
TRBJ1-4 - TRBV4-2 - CASSQRGGANEKLFF TGTGCCAGCAGCCAACGGGGAGGTGCTAATGAAAAACTGTTTTTT
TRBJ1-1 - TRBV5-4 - CASSLPLRTEAFF TGTGCCAGCAGCCTCCCATTGAGGACTGAAGCTTTCTTT
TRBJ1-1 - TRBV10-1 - CASMEGMNTEAFF TGCGCCAGCATGGAGGGCATGAACACTGAAGCTTTCTTT
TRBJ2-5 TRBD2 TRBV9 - CASSVEAGQETQYF TGTGCCAGCAGCGTAGAAGCGGGACAAGAGACCCAGTACTTC
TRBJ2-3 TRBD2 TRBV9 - CASSVEPSIPGLAGGRDTQYF TGTGCCAGCAGCGTAGAGCCCAGCATCCCGGGACTAGCGGGGGGGCGGGATACGCAGTATTTT
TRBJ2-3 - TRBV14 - CASSLRASTTHSDTQYF TGTGCCAGCAGCCTCAGGGCCTCCACCACCCACTCAGATACGCAGTATTTT
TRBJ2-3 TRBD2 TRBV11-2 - CASSLAGTSGGTDTQYF TGTGCCAGCAGCTTAGCTGGGACTAGCGGAGGCACAGATACGCAGTATTTT
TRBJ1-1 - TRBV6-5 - CASSYSSTGKAFF TGTGCCAGCAGTTACTCGAGTACAGGGAAAGCTTTCTTT
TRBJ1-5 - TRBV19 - CASRYGESRNQPQHF TGTGCCAGTAGGTATGGGGAAAGCCGTAATCAGCCCCAGCATTTT
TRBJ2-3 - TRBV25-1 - CASSEYPSTDTQYF TGTGCCAGCAGTGAATACCCTTCTACAGATACGCAGTATTTT
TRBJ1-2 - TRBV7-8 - CASSLAWGGLQHYGYTF TGTGCCAGCAGCTTAGCTTGGGGAGGGCTACAACACTATGGCTACACCTTC
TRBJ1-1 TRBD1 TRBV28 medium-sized CASAGQGLNTEAFF TGTGCCAGCGCCGGACAGGGCTTGAACACTGAAGCTTTCTTT
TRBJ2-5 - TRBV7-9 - CASSSYRKSGETQYF TGTGCCAGCAGCTCGTACAGGAAATCGGGAGAGACCCAGTACTTC
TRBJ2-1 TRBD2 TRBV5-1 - CASSAAGGRYNEQFF TGCGCCAGCAGCGCGGCCGGCGGGAGGTACAATGAGCAGTTCTTC
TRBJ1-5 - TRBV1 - CTSSQDPSWAGQPQHF TGCACCAGCAGCCAAGATCCGTCGTGGGCTGGTCAGCCCCAGCATTTT
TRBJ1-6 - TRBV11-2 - CASSFGWAGYENSPLHF TGTGCCAGCAGCTTTGGGTGGGCTGGTTATGAGAATTCACCCCTCCACTTT
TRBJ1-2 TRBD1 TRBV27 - CASRSTDRGNYGYTF TGTGCCAGCAGATCGACCGACAGGGGTAACTATGGCTACACCTTC
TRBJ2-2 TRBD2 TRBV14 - CASGSLAGGLGELFF TGTGCCAGCGGATCCTTAGCGGGGGGGCTCGGGGAGCTGTTTTTT
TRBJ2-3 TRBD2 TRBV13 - CASSPWASGGTDTQYF TGTGCCAGCAGCCCATGGGCTAGCGGGGGCACAGATACGCAGTATTTT
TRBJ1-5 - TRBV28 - CASSSRGDGGPQHF TGTGCCAGCAGTTCACGAGGGGATGGGGGGCCCCAGCATTTT
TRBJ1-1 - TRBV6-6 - CASSYQGGTEAFF TGTGCCAGCAGTTACCAAGGGGGCACTGAAGCTTTCTTT
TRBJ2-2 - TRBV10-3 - CAIADSSNTGELFF TGTGCCATCGCTGACAGTTCCAACACCGGGGAGCTGTTTTTT
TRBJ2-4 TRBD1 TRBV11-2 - CASSSSDRGHDKNIQYF TGTGCCAGCAGCTCCTCGGACAGGGGGCATGACAAAAACATTCAGTACTTC
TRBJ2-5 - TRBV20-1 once CSANKETQYF TGCAGTGCTAATAAAGAGACCCAGTACTTC
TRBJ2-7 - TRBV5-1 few CASSAWSTPFYEQYF TGCGCCAGCAGCGCCTGGTCAACGCCCTTCTACGAGCAGTACTTC
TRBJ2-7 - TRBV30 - CAWSVRPRYYEQYF TGTGCCTGGAGTGTACGTCCGAGATACTACGAGCAGTACTTC